The entry below gives a single TCR beta chain sequence along with its context. Antigen unknown. TCRdb reanalysed the 5' RACE reads using MiXCR and keeps one entry per CDR3 protein. Of 200,000 to 250,000 distinct CDR3 sequences in the sample, 7.5% are singletons; the top ten hold 1.9%. This record belongs to a study of identical twins. Findings and limits, study-wide: Weaker excess twin sharing was observed in beta out-of-frame sequences.

This sample was also put to use in a study of yellow fever vaccine responses in identical twins. From that study: The T cell response to vaccination in identical twins was reportedly partly convergent and partly personalized.

This TCR derives from a woman younger than 30 in good health. Sequencing used memory (CD45RO+) T cells sorted from blood.

DNA of the CDR3: TGTGCCAGCAGTGCGACGGAGGCCTCCTACGAGCAGTACTTC. Its protein product is CASSATEASYEQYF. The chain uses TRBV2 and TRBJ2-7, with D perhaps matching TRBD2 (5 bases). The CDR3 runs 14 residues. Germline V gene lookup returns CDR1 SNHLY and CDR2 FYNNEI. Trimming took off 4 bases at V and 0 bases at J, with 10 bases between the two ends.